This T cell receptor beta chain emerged from a study of T cell repertoires in aging, cancer and after chemotherapy. Notes on the study in general: Healthy donors lost TCR diversity with age mainly through richness, cancer patients through richness and evenness. Across the chemotherapy interval, each cancer cohort showed higher median generation probability, suggesting thymic rebound. Immunological memory after chemotherapy cannot be judged from the repertoire data. Thymic emigration or peripheral T cell expansion may be impaired by lymphoid organ infiltration in hematological cancer.

On this clonotype: The antigen is undetermined.

A mixed TRB-A/B primer pool amplified rearranged TRB by multiplex touch-down PCR. TCRdb itself ran the multiplex PCR reads through MiXCR, one entry per CDR3 protein. The sample holds 1,500 to 2,000 distinct CDR3 sequences; over 30% are singletons and the top ten take around 40%. The ends were cut back, 6 bases at V and 4 bases at J, with 16 bases in the middle. Per germline, CDR1 MNHNS and CDR2 SASEGT. The CDR3 contains 15 residues. Amplification of TCR beta used genomic DNA extracted from peripheral blood. The sample taken for sequencing was blood. The chain recombines TRBV6-1 with TRBJ1-3; D possibly corresponds to TRBD1 (6 bases). This sequence originates from a human donor with a blood cancer. CDR3 protein: CASRTGGTRGNTIYF. CDR3 nucleotide sequence: TGTGCCAGCAGGACAGGCGGGACACGGGGAAACACCATATATTTT.